This T cell receptor (beta chain) originates from a study of T cell changes during pregnancy in multiple sclerosis. This clone appeared a single time. The germline CDR1 and CDR2 sequences are SGHRS and YFSETQ. The V end lost 1 base, the J end lost 4 bases, and 9 bases lay between the germline ends. CDR3 length: 13 residues. Clones were sequenced by immunoSEQ multiplex PCR, and TCRdb holds only the in-frame ones, with some missing. The table has 65,000 to 85,000 clones, about 91% seen once. The chain joins TRBV5-1 to TRBJ2-7, with D unclear. The sequenced sample was peripheral blood, obtained after pregnancy. The TCR sequence derives from a female donor with multiple sclerosis, enrolled in a pregnancy study. CDR3 sequence (DNA): TGCGCCAGCAGCTTGTCCTCTACTTACGAGCAGTACTTC. Residues: CASSLSSTYEQYF.